This T cell receptor beta chain comes out of a study of blood T cells in healthy people across ages. Then a second PCR, running roughly 7 to 11 cycles, was carried out with a sample-barcoded 5' primer and a J-beta primer mix. TCRdb analysed the 5' RACE reads with MiXCR anew, one entry per CDR3 protein. Among roughly 2 million distinct CDR3 sequences listed, 49% were seen once. This clonotype was seen more than once but under ten times. The CDR3 covers 14 residues. The J segment lost 5 bases and the V segment lost 6 bases, leaving 8 bases of the junction unmatched. V usage is TRBV12-3 or TRBV12-4 and J usage is TRBJ2-5; TRBD1 agrees at 8 bases. This sequence originates from a woman aged 40 to 50 in good health. Material: blood. CDR3 region: CASSITGGPETQYF. As DNA, the CDR3 is TGTGCCAGCAGCATAACAGGGGGTCCGGAGACCCAGTACTTC.